What follows describes a single TCR beta chain. Antigen unknown. The sample belongs to a study of T cells expressing NK-cell markers. Study as a whole: Seven HCMV-seropositive donors and one seronegative donor made up the eight sequenced donors.

The CDR3 consists of 17 residues. CDR1 and CDR2 from the germline V gene are MNHNS and SASEGT. Study conclusions and caveats: The HCMV specificity of the expanded NKG2C+ T cell clones stayed unresolved.

It was by 5'RACE template switching with UMIs that TCR beta cDNA was made. TCRdb re-called the 5' RACE reads and gives one entry per CDR3 protein, without DNA. In total, the table holds roughly 280,000 distinct CDR3 sequences. This clonotype was obtained from a man in his late teens or twenties in good health. The chain carries TRBV6-1 and TRBJ2-2; TCRdb's assignment of TRBD2 cannot be checked, as there is no DNA. Material: blood T cells: a sorted CD56 or NKG2C T cell subset, CD4+ or CD8+ T cells, or bulk PBMC T cells (not recorded which). This CDR3 reads CASSPLSGSWRTGELFF.